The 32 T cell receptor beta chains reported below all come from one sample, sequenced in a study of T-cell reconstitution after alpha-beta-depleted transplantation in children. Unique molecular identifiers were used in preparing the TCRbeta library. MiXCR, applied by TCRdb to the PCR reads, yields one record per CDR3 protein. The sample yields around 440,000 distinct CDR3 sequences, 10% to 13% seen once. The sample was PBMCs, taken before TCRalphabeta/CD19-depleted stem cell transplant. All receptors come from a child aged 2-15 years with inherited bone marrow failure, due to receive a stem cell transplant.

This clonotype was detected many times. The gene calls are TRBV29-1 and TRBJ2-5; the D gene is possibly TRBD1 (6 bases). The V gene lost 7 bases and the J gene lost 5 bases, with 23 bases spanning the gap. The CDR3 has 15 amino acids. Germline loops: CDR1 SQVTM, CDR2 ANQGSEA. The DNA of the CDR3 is TGCAGCGGAACGAAAAGACAGGAGTTTTTCGAGACCCAGTACTTC. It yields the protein CSGTKRQEFFETQYF.

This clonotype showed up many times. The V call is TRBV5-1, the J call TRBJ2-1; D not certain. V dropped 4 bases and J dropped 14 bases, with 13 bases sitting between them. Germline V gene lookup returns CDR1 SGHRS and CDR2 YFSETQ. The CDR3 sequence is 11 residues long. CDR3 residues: CASSELGSEFF. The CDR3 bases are TGCGCCAGCAGCGAGCTAGGTTCCGAGTTCTTC.

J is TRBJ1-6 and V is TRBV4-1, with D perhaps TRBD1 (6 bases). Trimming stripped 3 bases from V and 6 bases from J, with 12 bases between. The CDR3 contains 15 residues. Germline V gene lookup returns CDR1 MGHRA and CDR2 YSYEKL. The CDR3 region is CASSHRDMINSPLHF. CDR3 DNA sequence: TGCGCCAGCAGCCACCGGGACATGATTAATTCACCCCTCCACTTT.

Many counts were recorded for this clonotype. The CDR3 nucleotides read TGTGCCACCAGCAGAGATGAGGGGGGAGACTATGGCTACACCTTC. Amino acid sequence: CATSRDEGGDYGYTF. The rearrangement joins TRBV15 to TRBJ1-2, with D perhaps TRBD1 (6 bases). The CDR3 consists of 15 residues. Germline CDR1 LNHNV, CDR2 YYDKDF (reference sequence). V was cut by 0 bases and J by 3 bases, with 11 bases left in between.

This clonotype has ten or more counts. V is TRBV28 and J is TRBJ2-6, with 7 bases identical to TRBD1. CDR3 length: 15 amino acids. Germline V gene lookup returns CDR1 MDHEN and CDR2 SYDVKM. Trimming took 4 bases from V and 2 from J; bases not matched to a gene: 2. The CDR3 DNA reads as TGTGCCAGCAGTTCGACAGGGACTGGGGCCAACGTCCTGACTTTC. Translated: CASSSTGTGANVLTF.

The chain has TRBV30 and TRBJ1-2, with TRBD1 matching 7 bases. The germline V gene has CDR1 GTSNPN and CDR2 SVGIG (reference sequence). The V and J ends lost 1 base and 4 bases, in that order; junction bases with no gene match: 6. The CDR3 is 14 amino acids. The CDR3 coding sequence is TGTGCCTGGAGTGAGAGGGGGCGGCCCTATGGCTACACCTTC. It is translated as CAWSERGRPYGYTF.

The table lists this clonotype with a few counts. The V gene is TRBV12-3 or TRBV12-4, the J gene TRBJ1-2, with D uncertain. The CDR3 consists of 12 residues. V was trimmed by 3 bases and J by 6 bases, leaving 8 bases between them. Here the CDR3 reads CASSFGVDGYTF. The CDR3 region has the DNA TGTGCCAGCAGTTTCGGGGTTGATGGCTACACCTTC.

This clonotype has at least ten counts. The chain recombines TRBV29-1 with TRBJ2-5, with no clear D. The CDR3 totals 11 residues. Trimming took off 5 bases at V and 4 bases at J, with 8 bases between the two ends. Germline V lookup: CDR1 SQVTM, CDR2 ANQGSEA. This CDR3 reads CSVSNRETQYF. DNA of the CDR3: TGCAGCGTTAGTAACAGAGAGACCCAGTACTTC. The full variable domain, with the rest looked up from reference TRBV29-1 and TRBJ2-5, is SAVISQKPSRDICQRGTSLTIQCQVDSQVTMMFWYRQQPGQSLTLIATANQGSEATYESGFVIDKFPISRPNLTFSTLTVSNMSPEDSSIYLCSVSNRETQYFGPGTRLLVL.

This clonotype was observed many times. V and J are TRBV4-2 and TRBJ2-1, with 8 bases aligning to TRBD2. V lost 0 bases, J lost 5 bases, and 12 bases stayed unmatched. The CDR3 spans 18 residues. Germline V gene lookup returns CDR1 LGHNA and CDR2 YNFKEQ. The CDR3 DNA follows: TGTGCCAGCAGCCAAGAACGAGGGGGTAGCGGGATAGACAATGAGCAGTTCTTC. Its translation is CASSQERGGSGIDNEQFF.

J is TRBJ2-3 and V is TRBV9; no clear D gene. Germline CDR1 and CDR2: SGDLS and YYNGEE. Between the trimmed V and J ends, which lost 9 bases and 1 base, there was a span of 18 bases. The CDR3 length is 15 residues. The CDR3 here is CATDRHPAGTDTQYF. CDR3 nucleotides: TGTGCCACCGACCGACACCCCGCGGGCACAGATACGCAGTATTTT.

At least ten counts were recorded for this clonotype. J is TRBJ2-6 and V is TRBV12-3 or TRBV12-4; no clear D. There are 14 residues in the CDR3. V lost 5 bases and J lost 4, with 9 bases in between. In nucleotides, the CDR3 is TGTGCCAGCAGTCCCGGAATAGGGGCCAACGTCCTGACTTTC. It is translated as CASSPGIGANVLTF.

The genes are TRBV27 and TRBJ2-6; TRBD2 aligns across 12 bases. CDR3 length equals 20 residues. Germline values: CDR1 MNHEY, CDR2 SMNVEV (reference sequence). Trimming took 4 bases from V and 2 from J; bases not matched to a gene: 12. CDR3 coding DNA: TGTGCCAGCAGTTCCTCTAGCGGGAGGGCCGGGGATCCTGGGGCCAACGTCCTGACTTTC. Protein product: CASSSSSGRAGDPGANVLTF.

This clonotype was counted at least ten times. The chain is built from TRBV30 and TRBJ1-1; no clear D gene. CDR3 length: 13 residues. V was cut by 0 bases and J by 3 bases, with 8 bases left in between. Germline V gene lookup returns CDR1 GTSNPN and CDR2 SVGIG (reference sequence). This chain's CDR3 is CAWSVARYTEAFF. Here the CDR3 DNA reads TGTGCCTGGAGTGTAGCAAGGTACACTGAAGCTTTCTTT. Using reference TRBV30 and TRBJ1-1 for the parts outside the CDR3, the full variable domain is SQTIHQWPATLVQPVGSPLSLECTVEGTSNPNLYWYRQAAGRGLQLLFYSVGIGQISSEVPQNLSASRPQDRQFILSSKKLLLSDSGFYLCAWSVARYTEAFFGQGTRLTVV.

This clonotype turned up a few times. The CDR3 protein is CATGTGTENGYTF. In DNA form, the CDR3 reads TGTGCCACCGGGACCGGGACGGAGAATGGCTACACCTTC. The chain couples TRBV6-5 to TRBJ1-2, with a weak D call TRBD1 (5 bases). The CDR3 consists of 13 residues. Trimming took off 10 bases at V and 6 bases at J, with 18 bases between the two ends. Germline lookup yields CDR1 MNHEY and CDR2 SVGAGI.

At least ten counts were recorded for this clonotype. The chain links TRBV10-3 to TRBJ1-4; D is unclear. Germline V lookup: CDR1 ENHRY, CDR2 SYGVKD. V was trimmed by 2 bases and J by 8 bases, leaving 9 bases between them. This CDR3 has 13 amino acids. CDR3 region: CAISEASREKLFF. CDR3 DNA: TGTGCCATCAGTGAGGCGTCCCGGGAAAAACTGTTTTTT.

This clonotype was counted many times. The CDR3 here is CASSDDSGEQFF. In DNA, the CDR3 is TGTGCCAGCAGCGACGATAGCGGGGAGCAGTTCTTC. The chain couples TRBV7-2 to TRBJ2-1, with 7 bases matching TRBD2. CDR1 is SGHTA and CDR2 is FQGNSA in the germline V gene. The V gene end was trimmed by 5 bases and the J gene end by 10 bases; junction bases not matched to a gene: 5. The CDR3 sequence is 12 residues long.

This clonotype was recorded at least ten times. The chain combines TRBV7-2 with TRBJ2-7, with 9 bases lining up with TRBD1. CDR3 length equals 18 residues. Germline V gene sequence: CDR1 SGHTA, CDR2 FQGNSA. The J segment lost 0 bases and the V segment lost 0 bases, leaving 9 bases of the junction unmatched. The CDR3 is CASSLAWTGALSSYEQYF. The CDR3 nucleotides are TGTGCCAGCAGCTTAGCTTGGACAGGGGCTTTAAGCTCCTACGAGCAGTACTTC.

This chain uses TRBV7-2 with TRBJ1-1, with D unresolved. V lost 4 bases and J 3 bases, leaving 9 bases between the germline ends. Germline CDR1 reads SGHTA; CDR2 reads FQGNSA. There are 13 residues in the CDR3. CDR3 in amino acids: CASSSWVDTEAFF. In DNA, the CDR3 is TGTGCCAGCAGCTCTTGGGTGGACACTGAAGCTTTCTTT.

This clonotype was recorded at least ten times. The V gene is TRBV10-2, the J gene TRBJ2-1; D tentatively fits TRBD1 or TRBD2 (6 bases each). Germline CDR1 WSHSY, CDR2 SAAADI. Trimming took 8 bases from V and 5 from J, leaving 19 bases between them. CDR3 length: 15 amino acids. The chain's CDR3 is CASLGAGKDDNEQFF. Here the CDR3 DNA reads TGCGCCAGCCTGGGGGCGGGAAAAGACGACAATGAGCAGTTCTTC.

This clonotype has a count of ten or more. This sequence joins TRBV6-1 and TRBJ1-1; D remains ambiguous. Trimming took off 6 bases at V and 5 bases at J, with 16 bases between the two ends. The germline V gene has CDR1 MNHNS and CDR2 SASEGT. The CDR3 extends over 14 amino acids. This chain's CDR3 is CASSWTPRRTEAFF. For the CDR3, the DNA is TGTGCCAGCAGCTGGACCCCTAGGAGAACTGAAGCTTTCTTT.

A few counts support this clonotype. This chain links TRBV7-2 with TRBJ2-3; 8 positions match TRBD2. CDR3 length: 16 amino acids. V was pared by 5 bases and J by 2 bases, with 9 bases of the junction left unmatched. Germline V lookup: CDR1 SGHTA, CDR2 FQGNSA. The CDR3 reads CASSRQAGGVTDTQYF. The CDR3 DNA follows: TGTGCCAGCAGCCGACAGGCGGGAGGAGTCACAGATACGCAGTATTTT.

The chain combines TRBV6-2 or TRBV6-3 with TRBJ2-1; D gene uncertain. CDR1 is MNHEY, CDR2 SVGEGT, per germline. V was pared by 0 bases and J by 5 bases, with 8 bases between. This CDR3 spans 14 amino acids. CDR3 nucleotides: TGTGCCAGCAGTTACTCTTATGCCGACAATGAGCAGTTCTTC. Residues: CASSYSYADNEQFF.

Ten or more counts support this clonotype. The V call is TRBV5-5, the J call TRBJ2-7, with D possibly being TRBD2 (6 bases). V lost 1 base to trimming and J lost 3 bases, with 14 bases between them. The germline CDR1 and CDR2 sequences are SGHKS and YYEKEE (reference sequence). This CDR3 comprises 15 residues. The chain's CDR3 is CASSLISSAVYEQYF. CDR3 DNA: TGTGCCAGCAGCTTGATCTCTAGCGCAGTCTACGAGCAGTACTTC. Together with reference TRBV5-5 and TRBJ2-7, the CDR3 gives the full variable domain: DAGVTQSPTHLIKTRGQQVTLRCSPISGHKSVSWYQQVLGQGPQFIFQYYEKEERGRGNFPDRFSARQFPNYSSELNVNALLLGDSALYLCASSLISSAVYEQYFGPGTRLTVT.

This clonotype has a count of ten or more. The DNA of the CDR3 is TGCAGCGTCGCCGGGACAGGGCGGCGAGATACGCAGTATTTT. It translates to CSVAGTGRRDTQYF. The V gene is TRBV29-1, the J gene TRBJ2-3, with 9 nucleotides matching TRBD1. The V gene's germline CDR1 is SQVTM and CDR2 ANQGSEA. The CDR3 covers 14 residues. With V trimmed by 6 bases and J by 5 bases, 9 bases remained unmatched.

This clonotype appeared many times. The CDR3 nucleotides are TGCGCCAGCAGCGGAGGCCGAGGCGAGCAGTACTTC. Translated: CASSGGRGEQYF. This chain joins TRBV4-3 and TRBJ2-7; TRBD2 might be the D (5 bases). Germline-derived CDR1 and CDR2 are LGHNA and YSLEER. V was pared by 5 bases and J by 6 bases, with 11 bases between. The CDR3 has 12 amino acids.

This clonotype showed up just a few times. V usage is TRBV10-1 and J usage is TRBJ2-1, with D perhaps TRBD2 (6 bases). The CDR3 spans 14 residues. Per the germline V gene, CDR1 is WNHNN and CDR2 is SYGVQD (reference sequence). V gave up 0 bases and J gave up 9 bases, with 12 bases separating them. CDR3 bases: TGCGCCAGCAGTGAGTCGGGGGACTTAAGTGAGCAGTTCTTC. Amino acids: CASSESGDLSEQFF.

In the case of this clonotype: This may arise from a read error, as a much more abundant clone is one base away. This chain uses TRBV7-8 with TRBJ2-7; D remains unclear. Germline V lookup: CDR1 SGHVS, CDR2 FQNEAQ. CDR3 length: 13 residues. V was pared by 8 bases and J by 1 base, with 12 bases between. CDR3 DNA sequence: TGTGCCAGCGAGGATGGGCGATCCTACGAGCAGTACTTC. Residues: CASEDGRSYEQYF. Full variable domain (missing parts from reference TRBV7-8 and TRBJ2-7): GAGVSQSPRYKVAKRGQDVALRCDPISGHVSLFWYQQALGQGPEFLTYFQNEAQLDKSGLPSDRFFAERPEGSVSTLKIQRTQQEDSAVYLCASEDGRSYEQYFGPGTRLTVT.

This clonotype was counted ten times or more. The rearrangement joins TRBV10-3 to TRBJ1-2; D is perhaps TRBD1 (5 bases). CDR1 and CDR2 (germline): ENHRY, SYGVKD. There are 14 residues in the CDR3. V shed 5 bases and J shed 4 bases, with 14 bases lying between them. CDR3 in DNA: TGTGCCATCAGTAACCGGGGCGAAACCTATGGCTACACCTTC. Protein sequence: CAISNRGETYGYTF.

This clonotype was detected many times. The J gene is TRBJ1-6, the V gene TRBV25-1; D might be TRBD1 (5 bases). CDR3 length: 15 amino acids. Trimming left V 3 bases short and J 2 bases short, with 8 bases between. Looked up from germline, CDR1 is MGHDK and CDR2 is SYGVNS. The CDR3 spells CASSEARAYNSPLHF. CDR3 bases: TGTGCCAGCAGTGAGGCCAGGGCCTATAATTCACCCCTCCACTTT.

CDR3 sequence: CASSQGWDTQYF. In nucleotides, the CDR3 is TGCGCCAGCAGCCAGGGATGGGATACGCAGTATTTT. V is TRBV4-3 and J is TRBJ2-3; D call uncertain. V lost 3 bases and J lost 6, with 7 bases in between. Germline CDR1 reads LGHNA; CDR2 reads YSLEER. This CDR3 region has 12 residues.

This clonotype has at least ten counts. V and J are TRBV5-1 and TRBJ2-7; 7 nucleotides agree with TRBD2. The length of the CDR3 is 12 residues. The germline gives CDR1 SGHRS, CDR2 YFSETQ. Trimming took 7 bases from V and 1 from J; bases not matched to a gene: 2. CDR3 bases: TGCGCCAGCGGGGAGGGTTCCTACGAGCAGTACTTC. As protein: CASGEGSYEQYF.

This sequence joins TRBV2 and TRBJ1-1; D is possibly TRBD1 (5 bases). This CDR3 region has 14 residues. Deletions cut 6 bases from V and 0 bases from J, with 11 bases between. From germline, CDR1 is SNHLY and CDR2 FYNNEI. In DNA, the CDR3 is TGTGCCAGCAGCCACAGGTTCATGAACACTGAAGCTTTCTTT. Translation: CASSHRFMNTEAFF.